Listed here are 7 T cell receptor beta chains from one sample, sequenced in a study of T-cell reconstitution after alpha-beta-depleted transplantation in children. Unique molecular identifiers were incorporated into the prepared TCRbeta library. In TCRdb, the PCR reads were re-called with MiXCR into one record per CDR3 protein. The table lists 500,000 to 750,000 distinct CDR3 sequences, roughly 27% of them singletons. The material sequenced was PBMCs, taken before TCRalphabeta/CD19-depleted stem cell transplant. The receptor source for this set is a boy under two years old with Wiskott-Aldrich syndrome, due to receive a stem cell transplant.

The chain carries TRBV15 and TRBJ2-4; TRBD1 matches at 9 bases. CDR3 length: 17 residues. The germline gives CDR1 LNHNV, CDR2 YYDKDF (reference sequence). The V segment lost 0 bases and the J segment 1 base; nucleotides outside the gene matches: 4. CDR3 in amino acids: CATSREIGQGAKNIQYF. CDR3 bases: TGTGCCACCAGCAGAGAGATAGGACAGGGGGCCAAAAACATTCAGTACTTC.

This clonotype was observed a handful of times. The chain couples TRBV5-1 to TRBJ1-3; 7 bases agree with TRBD1. This CDR3 is 16 amino acids long. After removal of 4 bases from V and 0 bases from J, the junction contained 7 bases not matched to a gene. The V gene's germline CDR1 is SGHRS and CDR2 YFSETQ. CDR3 sequence (DNA): TGCGCCAGCAGCCCGGGACAGTTCAGCTCTGGAAACACCATATATTTT. Translated: CASSPGQFSSGNTIYF.

This clonotype has a handful of counts. This chain connects TRBV5-1 to TRBJ1-1; D gene unclear. This CDR3 has 13 amino acids. V was trimmed by 4 bases and J by 0 bases, leaving 7 bases between them. Per germline, CDR1 SGHRS and CDR2 YFSETQ. The CDR3 DNA sequence: TGCGCCAGCAGCCCGGCTGTGAACACTGAAGCTTTCTTT. It translates to CASSPAVNTEAFF. Full variable domain (remainder filled in from reference TRBV5-1 and TRBJ1-1): KAGVTQTPRYLIKTRGQQVTLSCSPISGHRSVSWYQQTPGQGLQFLFEYFSETQRNKGNFPGRFSGRQFSNSRSEMNVSTLELGDSALYLCASSPAVNTEAFFGQGTRLTVV.

This chain uses TRBV5-1 with TRBJ2-5, with TRBD2 matching 9 bases. The CDR3 loop spans 15 amino acids. J lost 2 bases, V lost 1 base, and 3 bases had no gene match. Germline V gives CDR1 SGHRS, CDR2 YFSETQ. The CDR3 DNA reads as TGCGCCAGCAGCTTGAACCTAGCGGGACAAGAGACCCAGTACTTC. This translates into CASSLNLAGQETQYF.

The chain recombines TRBV5-5 with TRBJ1-5; TRBD1 is a possible D gene (6 bases). V lost 4 bases and J 5 bases, leaving 19 bases between the germline ends. The CDR3 runs 16 residues. Germline V CDR1 and CDR2: SGHKS, YYEKEE (reference sequence). The CDR3: CASSGGSGRGHQPQHF. CDR3 bases: TGTGCCAGCAGCGGGGGTTCAGGCAGGGGACATCAGCCCCAGCATTTT.

V is TRBV28 and J is TRBJ2-2; 8 bases are shared with TRBD2. Germline V CDR1 and CDR2: MDHEN, SYDVKM. The CDR3 length is 15 residues. Trimming at V came to 3 bases and at J to 5 bases, leaving 5 bases not matched to a gene. The CDR3 loop is CASSFTGRGTGELFF. As DNA, the CDR3 is TGTGCCAGCAGTTTCACCGGGAGGGGGACCGGGGAGCTGTTTTTT.

This clonotype was seen only a few times. V usage is TRBV14 and J usage is TRBJ2-1, with 9 bases lining up with TRBD2. The CDR3 totals 21 residues. Germline V gene lookup returns CDR1 SGHDN and CDR2 FVKESK. J gave up 0 bases and V 1 base, and 16 bases lay outside the gene matches. CDR3 in DNA: TGTGCCAGCAGCCAAGGGCCCCGGCCGGGACTAGCTTTTAGCTCCTACAATGAGCAGTTCTTC. Translation: CASSQGPRPGLAFSSYNEQFF.